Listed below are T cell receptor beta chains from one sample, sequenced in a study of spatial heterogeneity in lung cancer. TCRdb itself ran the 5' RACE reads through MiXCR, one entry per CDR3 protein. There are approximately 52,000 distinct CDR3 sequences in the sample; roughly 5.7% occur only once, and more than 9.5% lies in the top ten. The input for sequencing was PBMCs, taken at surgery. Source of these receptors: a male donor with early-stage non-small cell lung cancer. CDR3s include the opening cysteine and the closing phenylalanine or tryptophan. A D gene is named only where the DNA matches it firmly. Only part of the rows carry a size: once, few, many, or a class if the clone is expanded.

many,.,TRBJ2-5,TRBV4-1,TGCGCCAGCAGCCAAGACCCCAAGGCCCGATCGCAAGAGACCCAGTACTTC,CASSQDPKARSQETQYF
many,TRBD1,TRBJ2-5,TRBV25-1,TGTGCCGTCGAACAGGGGAACGCTGAGACCCAGTACTTC,CAVEQGNAETQYF
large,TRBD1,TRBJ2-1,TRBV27,TGTGCCTCCGGGACAGAGTACAATGAGCAGTTCTTC,CASGTEYNEQFF
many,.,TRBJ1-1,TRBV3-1,TGTGCCAGCAGCCAAGGCTGGAACACTGAAGCTTTCTTT,CASSQGWNTEAFF
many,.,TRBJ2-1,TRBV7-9,TGTGCCAGCAGTGCACTATTCGGGGGCGCCAATGAGCAGTTCTTC,CASSALFGGANEQFF
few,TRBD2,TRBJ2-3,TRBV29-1,TGCAGCGTTGGAGGAGAGCGGGGGCAGCAGACGCAGTATTTT,CSVGGERGQQTQYF
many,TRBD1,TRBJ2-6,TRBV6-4,TGTGCCAGCAGTGACTCCGGGGACAGGCCCTCTGGGGCCAACGTCCTGACTTTC,CASSDSGDRPSGANVLTF
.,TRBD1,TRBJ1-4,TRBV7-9,TGTGCCAGCAGCTTACCGCTTAGTACAGGGGCAAGTAATGAAAAACTGTTTTTT,CASSLPLSTGASNEKLFF
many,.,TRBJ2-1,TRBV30,TGTGCCTGGAGTGTTGGGGGGCCCACCAATGAGCAGTTCTTC,CAWSVGGPTNEQFF
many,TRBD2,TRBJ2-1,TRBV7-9,TGTGCCAGCAGCTTAGCTGGCGGGAGGGCCCTGCGCGAGCAGTTCTTC,CASSLAGGRALREQFF
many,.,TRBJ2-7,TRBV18,TGTGCCAGCTCACCATCGACAGGGACTTCGGAGCAGTACTTC,CASSPSTGTSEQYF
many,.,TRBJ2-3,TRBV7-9,TGTGCCAGCAGCTCCCTCGAGCATACGCAGTATTTT,CASSSLEHTQYF
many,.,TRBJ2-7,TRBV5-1,TGCGCCAGCAGCGCCCAGGACAGATTTATCGGCGAGCAGTACTTC,CASSAQDRFIGEQYF
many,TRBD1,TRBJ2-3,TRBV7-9,TGTGCCAGCAGCCCAAGGGGGCTTAGCACAGATACGCAGTATTTT,CASSPRGLSTDTQYF
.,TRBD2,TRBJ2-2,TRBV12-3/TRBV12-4,TGTGCCAGCAGCGGACTAGCGGAGGGGAGGGAGCTGTTTTTT,CASSGLAEGRELFF
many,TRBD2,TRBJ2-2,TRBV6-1,TGTGCCAGCAGTAAAACCGGGACTAGCGGGGGAAACACCGGGGAGCTGTTTTTT,CASSKTGTSGGNTGELFF
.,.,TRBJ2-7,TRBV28,TGTGCCAGCAGTTCACCCGCCGAGCAGTACTTC,CASSSPAEQYF
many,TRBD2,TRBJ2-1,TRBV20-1,TGCAGTGCTCAGGATAGCGGGAGGGATGAGCAGTTCTTC,CSAQDSGRDEQFF
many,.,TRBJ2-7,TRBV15,TGTGCCACCAGCAGAGGAGGACAAACCTACGAGCAGTACTTC,CATSRGGQTYEQYF
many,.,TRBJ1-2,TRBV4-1,TGCGCCAGCAGCCAAGAGGGGGTTTTCACCTTC,CASSQEGVFTF
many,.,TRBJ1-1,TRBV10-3,TGTGCCATCAGTGGGGCAGGGAACACTGAAGCTTTCTTT,CAISGAGNTEAFF
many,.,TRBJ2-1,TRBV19,TGTGCCAGTAGTATAGATCTAGCGTCTAGCTCCTACAATGAGCAGTTCTTC,CASSIDLASSSYNEQFF
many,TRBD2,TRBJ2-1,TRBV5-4,TGTGCCAGCACCGCCACCGGCGGGGGGAACAATGAGCAGTTCTTC,CASTATGGGNNEQFF
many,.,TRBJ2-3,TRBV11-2,TGTGCCAGCAGCGTGAGAGCGTCGGGAGATACGCAGTATTTT,CASSVRASGDTQYF
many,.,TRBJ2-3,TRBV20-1,TGCAGTGCTAGATCCCCTGAGACAGATACGCAGTATTTT,CSARSPETDTQYF
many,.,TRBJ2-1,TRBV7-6,TGTGCCAGCAGCTTAGTAGGGCTCGGCCCTGGTAATGAGCAGTTCTTC,CASSLVGLGPGNEQFF
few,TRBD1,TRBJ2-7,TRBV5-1,TGCGCCAGCAGCCTCCCGACAGGGTCTACCTACGAGCAGTACTTC,CASSLPTGSTYEQYF